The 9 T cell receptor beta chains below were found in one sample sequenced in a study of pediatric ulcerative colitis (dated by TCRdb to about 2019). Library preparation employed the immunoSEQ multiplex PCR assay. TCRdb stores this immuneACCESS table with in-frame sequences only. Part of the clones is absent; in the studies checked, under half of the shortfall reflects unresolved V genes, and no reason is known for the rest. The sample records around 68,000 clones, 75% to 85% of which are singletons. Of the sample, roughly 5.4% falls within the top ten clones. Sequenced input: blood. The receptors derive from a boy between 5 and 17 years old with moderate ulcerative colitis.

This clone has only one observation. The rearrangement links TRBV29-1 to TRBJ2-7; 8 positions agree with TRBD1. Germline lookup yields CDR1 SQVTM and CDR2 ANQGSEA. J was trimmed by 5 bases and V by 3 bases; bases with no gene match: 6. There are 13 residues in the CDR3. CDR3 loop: CSVDGRGPNEQYF. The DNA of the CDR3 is TGCAGCGTTGACGGCAGGGGGCCCAACGAGCAGTACTTC.

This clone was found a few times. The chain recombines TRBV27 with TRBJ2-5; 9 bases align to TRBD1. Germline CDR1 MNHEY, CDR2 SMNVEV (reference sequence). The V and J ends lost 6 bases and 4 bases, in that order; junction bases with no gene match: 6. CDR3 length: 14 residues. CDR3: CASRRTGGVETQYF. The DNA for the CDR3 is TGTGCCAGCAGGCGAACAGGGGGCGTAGAGACCCAGTACTTC.

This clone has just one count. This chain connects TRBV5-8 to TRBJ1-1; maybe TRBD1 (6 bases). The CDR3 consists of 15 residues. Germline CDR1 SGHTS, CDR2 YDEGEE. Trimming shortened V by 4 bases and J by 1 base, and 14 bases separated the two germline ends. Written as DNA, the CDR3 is TGTGCCAGCAGCCTCGGACAGCTTGCGAACACTGAAGCTTTCTTT. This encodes CASSLGQLANTEAFF.

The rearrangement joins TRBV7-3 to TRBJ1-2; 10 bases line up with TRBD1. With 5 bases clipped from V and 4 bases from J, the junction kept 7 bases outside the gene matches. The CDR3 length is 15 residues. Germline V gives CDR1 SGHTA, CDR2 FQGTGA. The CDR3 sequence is CASSQTGGGGYGYTF. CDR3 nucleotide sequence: TGTGCCAGCAGCCAGACAGGGGGCGGCGGCTATGGCTACACCTTC.

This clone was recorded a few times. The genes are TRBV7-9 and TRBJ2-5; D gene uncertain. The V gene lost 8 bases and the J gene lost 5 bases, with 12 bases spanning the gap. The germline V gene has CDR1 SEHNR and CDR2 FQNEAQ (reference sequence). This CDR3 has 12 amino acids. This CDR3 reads CASLTGTETQYF. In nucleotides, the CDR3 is TGTGCCAGCTTGACTGGAACGGAGACCCAGTACTTC.

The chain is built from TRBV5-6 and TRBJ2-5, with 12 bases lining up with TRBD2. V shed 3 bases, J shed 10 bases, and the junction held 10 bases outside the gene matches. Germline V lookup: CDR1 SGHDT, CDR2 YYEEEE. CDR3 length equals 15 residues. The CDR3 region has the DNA TGTGCCAGCAGCTCGCCTAGCGGGGGGGATTTGGTCCAGTACTTC. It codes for CASSSPSGGDLVQYF.

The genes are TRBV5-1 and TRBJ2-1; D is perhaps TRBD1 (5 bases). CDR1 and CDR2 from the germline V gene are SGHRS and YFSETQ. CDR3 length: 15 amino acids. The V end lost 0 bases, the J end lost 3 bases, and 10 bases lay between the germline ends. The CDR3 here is CASSLGGFGYNEQFF. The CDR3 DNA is TGCGCCAGCAGCTTGGGGGGCTTTGGCTACAATGAGCAGTTCTTC.

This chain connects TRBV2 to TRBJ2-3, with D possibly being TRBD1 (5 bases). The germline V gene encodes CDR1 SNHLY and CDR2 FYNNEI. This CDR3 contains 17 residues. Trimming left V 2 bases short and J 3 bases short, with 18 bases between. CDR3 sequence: CASSESGQGWKTDTQYF. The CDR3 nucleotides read TGTGCCAGCAGTGAATCCGGGCAGGGATGGAAAACAGATACGCAGTATTTT.

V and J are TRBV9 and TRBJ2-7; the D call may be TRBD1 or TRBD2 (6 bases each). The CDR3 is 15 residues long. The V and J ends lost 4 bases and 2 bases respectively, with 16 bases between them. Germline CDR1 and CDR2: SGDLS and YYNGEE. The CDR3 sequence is CASSPRRDNAYEQYF. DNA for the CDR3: TGTGCCAGCAGCCCCAGGCGGGACAACGCCTACGAGCAGTACTTC.